These 25 T cell receptor beta chains share one sample of origin, sequenced in a study of T cell changes during pregnancy in multiple sclerosis. The assay was immunoSEQ multiplex PCR, and TCRdb's table has in-frame clones only and misses some. This table holds about 36,000 clones, 92% found once. Sequenced here: CD4+ T cells from peripheral blood mononuclear cells, sampled after pregnancy. These receptors originate from a female donor with multiple sclerosis, enrolled in a pregnancy study.

This chain links TRBV19 with TRBJ1-1; unclear D gene. Trimming pared 1 base from V and 3 bases from J, leaving 9 bases between. Germline CDR1 and CDR2: LNHDA and SQIVND (reference sequence). This CDR3 contains 14 residues. The CDR3 reads CASSIGLADTEAFF. CDR3 bases: TGTGCCAGTAGTATAGGACTTGCGGACACTGAAGCTTTCTTT.

The J gene is TRBJ2-7, the V gene TRBV2, with D unclear. The length of the CDR3 is 13 residues. Germline CDR1 SNHLY, CDR2 FYNNEI. Trimming took off 4 bases at V and 3 bases at J, with 10 bases between the two ends. The CDR3 DNA is TGTGCCAGCAGTGGAGGTCCGGGCTACGAGCAGTACTTC. Amino acids: CASSGGPGYEQYF.

Written as DNA, the CDR3 is TGCGCCAGCGGCCAAGATAATGAAAAACTGTTTTTT. This gives the protein CASGQDNEKLFF. The rearrangement links TRBV5-1 to TRBJ1-4, with unresolved D. V lost 7 bases to trimming and J lost 4 bases, with 8 bases between them. The V gene's germline CDR1 is SGHRS and CDR2 YFSETQ. This CDR3 has 12 residues.

This chain connects TRBV7-2 to TRBJ1-5; TRBD1 matches at 10 bases. Germline CDR1 is SGHTA and CDR2 is FQGNSA. The CDR3 is 19 residues long. The V gene end was trimmed by 5 bases and the J gene end by 2 bases; junction bases not matched to a gene: 15. The DNA of the CDR3 is TGTGCCAGCAGCCCTCAGACAGGGGGCGTCGGTTTAGGCAATCAGCCCCAGCATTTT. This translates into CASSPQTGGVGLGNQPQHF.

The genes are TRBV12-5 and TRBJ1-1; D is undetermined. Deletions cut 6 bases from V and 1 base from J, with 3 bases between. Per the germline V gene, CDR1 is LGHNT and CDR2 is FRNRAP. The CDR3 contains 11 residues. The CDR3 sequence is CASGKNTEAFF. The CDR3 nucleotides are TGTGCTAGTGGCAAGAACACTGAAGCTTTCTTT.

The genes are TRBV6-5 and TRBJ2-1; 10 nucleotides match TRBD2. The CDR3 covers 15 residues. V lost 0 bases and J lost 9; bases outside the gene matches: 5. The germline CDR1 and CDR2 sequences are MNHEY and SVGAGI. CDR3 amino acids: CASSYSASGRGEQFF. CDR3 in DNA: TGTGCCAGCAGTTACTCGGCTAGCGGGAGAGGTGAGCAGTTCTTC.

This chain joins TRBV19 and TRBJ2-1; maybe TRBD1 (6 bases). Trimming shortened V by 5 bases and J by 4 bases, and 15 bases separated the two germline ends. There are 15 residues in the CDR3. CDR1 is LNHDA and CDR2 is SQIVND in the germline V gene (reference sequence). The chain's CDR3 is CASSSSGTNYNEQFF. The CDR3 nucleotides are TGTGCCAGTAGTTCCTCCGGGACAAATTACAATGAGCAGTTCTTC.

This chain uses TRBV15 with TRBJ1-1, with a weak D call TRBD1 (5 bases). V gave up 5 bases and J gave up 1 base, with 14 bases separating them. The germline gives CDR1 LNHNV, CDR2 YYDKDF (reference sequence). CDR3 length: 15 residues. CDR3 amino acids: CATSSRGGSNTEAFF. CDR3 DNA: TGTGCCACCAGCTCGCGCGGGGGATCGAACACTGAAGCTTTCTTT.

The genes are TRBV7-2 and TRBJ2-7, with 7 bases aligning to TRBD1. The germline V gene encodes CDR1 SGHTA and CDR2 FQGNSA. The CDR3 loop spans 13 amino acids. Unmatched junction bases numbered 9, after V lost 7 bases and J lost 6 bases. The CDR3 DNA follows: TGTGCCAGCAACCCAGACAGGGTAGGCGAGCAGTACTTC. Translated: CASNPDRVGEQYF.

This chain links TRBV25-1 with TRBJ2-5; 9 bases line up with TRBD1. The V gene end was trimmed by 6 bases and the J gene end by 5 bases; junction bases not matched to a gene: 7. Germline assignment: CDR1 MGHDK and CDR2 SYGVNS. This CDR3 region has 14 residues. The chain's CDR3 is CASSPNRGLETQYF. In DNA, the CDR3 is TGTGCCAGCAGCCCCAACAGGGGGCTGGAGACCCAGTACTTC.

The J gene is TRBJ2-7, the V gene TRBV7-2; the D gene is possibly TRBD2 (6 bases). The CDR3 has 14 amino acids. V lost 4 bases, J lost 0 bases, and 10 bases lay in between. CDR1 and CDR2 (germline): SGHTA, FQGNSA. CDR3 DNA sequence: TGTGCCAGCAGCTCTAGACTAGGCTCCTACGAGCAGTACTTC. Its protein is CASSSRLGSYEQYF.

The rearrangement uses TRBV18 and TRBJ1-2, with D possibly TRBD1 on 6 matching bases. Per germline, CDR1 KGHSH and CDR2 LQKENI. CDR3 length: 16 residues. V lost 5 bases, J lost 5 bases, and 21 bases lay in between. Here the CDR3 reads CASSAQQAARGYGYTF. The CDR3 DNA is TGTGCCAGCTCAGCTCAACAGGCGGCCAGGGGATATGGCTACACCTTC. Filled out from reference TRBV18 and TRBJ1-2, the complete variable domain reads NAGVMQNPRHLVRRRGQEARLRCSPMKGHSHVYWYRQLPEEGLKFMVYLQKENIIDESGMPKERFSAEFPKEGPSILRIQQVVRGDSAAYFCASSAQQAARGYGYTFGSGTRLTVV.

This clone appeared once. The V and J genes are TRBV29-1 and TRBJ1-2; 11 bases agree with TRBD1. The germline gives CDR1 SQVTM, CDR2 ANQGSEA. The CDR3 spans 18 residues. Losses at the gene ends were 0 bases for V and 4 bases for J; bases not matched to a gene: 13. The CDR3 loop is CSVEDHGQGAASFYGYTF. CDR3 in DNA: TGCAGCGTTGAAGATCATGGACAGGGGGCCGCTTCATTCTATGGCTACACCTTC.

CDR3 loop: CSVDRPSETQYF. DNA for the CDR3: TGCAGCGTTGACAGGCCGTCGGAGACCCAGTACTTC. This chain uses TRBV29-1 with TRBJ2-5, with D uncertain. Germline CDR1 reads SQVTM; CDR2 reads ANQGSEA. The CDR3 sequence is 12 residues long. V was pared by 3 bases and J by 5 bases, with 10 bases between.

V and J are TRBV5-1 and TRBJ2-5, with 11 bases identical to TRBD2. Trimming took 6 bases from V and 3 from J; bases not matched to a gene: 4. This CDR3 region has 14 residues. Germline V gene lookup returns CDR1 SGHRS and CDR2 YFSETQ. The CDR3 nucleotides are TGCGCCAGCACCCTAGCGGGGGGAAAAGAGACCCAGTACTTC. This codes for CASTLAGGKETQYF. Full variable domain (outside the CDR3, taken from reference TRBV5-1 and TRBJ2-5): KAGVTQTPRYLIKTRGQQVTLSCSPISGHRSVSWYQQTPGQGLQFLFEYFSETQRNKGNFPGRFSGRQFSNSRSEMNVSTLELGDSALYLCASTLAGGKETQYFGPGTRLLVL.

V is TRBV11-2 and J is TRBJ2-1; 9 bases are shared with TRBD2. CDR1 SGHAT and CDR2 FQNNGV come from the germline V gene. The junction had 8 bases not matched to a gene; V was cut back by 5 bases and J by 3 bases. The CDR3 consists of 16 residues. The CDR3 DNA follows: TGTGCCAGCAGCCCAAATAGCGGGGGAGGCTACAATGAGCAGTTCTTC. Amino acid sequence: CASSPNSGGGYNEQFF.

The V gene is TRBV4-3, the J gene TRBJ1-4, with unresolved D. Trimming pared 0 bases from V and 5 bases from J, leaving 4 bases between. CDR3 length: 13 residues. Germline V gives CDR1 LGHNA, CDR2 YSLEER. The CDR3, as DNA: TGCGCCAGCAGCCAAGAAACAAATGAAAAACTGTTTTTT. Its translation is CASSQETNEKLFF.

The J gene is TRBJ2-7, the V gene TRBV5-5; possible D gene TRBD2, 6 bases. V was shortened by 4 bases and J by 3 bases, with 14 bases between the two germline ends. This CDR3 is built from 14 residues. The germline gives CDR1 SGHKS, CDR2 YYEKEE (reference sequence). The CDR3 here is CASSPRFGGYEQYF. The CDR3 coding sequence is TGTGCCAGCAGCCCCCGTTTCGGGGGCTACGAGCAGTACTTC.

Written as DNA, the CDR3 is TGTGCCAGCAGGCCCTCGACAGGGGTCCACACTGAAGCTTTCTTT. Translation gives CASRPSTGVHTEAFF. The chain recombines TRBV27 with TRBJ1-1, with TRBD1 matching 8 bases. This CDR3 contains 15 residues. Losses at the gene ends were 6 bases for V and 3 bases for J; bases not matched to a gene: 9. Germline CDR1 reads MNHEY; CDR2 reads SMNVEV (reference sequence).

The chain recombines TRBV6-5 with TRBJ1-2; 8 nucleotides align to TRBD1. The V gene's germline CDR1 is MNHEY and CDR2 SVGAGI. The CDR3 runs 13 residues. Trimming at V came to 6 bases and at J to 8 bases, leaving 8 bases not matched to a gene. CDR3 nucleotides: TGTGCCAGCAGATTCGACAGGGGCAAAGGCTACACCTTC. It translates to CASRFDRGKGYTF.

This clone was counted once. V and J are TRBV7-2 and TRBJ1-6, with D perhaps matching TRBD1 (6 bases). Trimming stripped 5 bases from V and 3 bases from J, with 14 bases between. Germline lookup yields CDR1 SGHTA and CDR2 FQGNSA. The CDR3 covers 16 residues. The CDR3 DNA is TGTGCCAGCAGCGGGCAGACAGGAGTCTATAATTCACCCCTCCACTTT. It codes for CASSGQTGVYNSPLHF.

This sequence joins TRBV5-1 and TRBJ2-7; D perhaps matches TRBD1 (5 bases). Germline-derived CDR1 and CDR2 are SGHRS and YFSETQ. V was shortened by 4 bases and J by 3 bases, with 14 bases between the two germline ends. The CDR3 covers 14 residues. The CDR3 spells CASSLLDRNYEQYF. CDR3 coding DNA: TGCGCCAGCAGCCTTCTTGACAGAAACTACGAGCAGTACTTC.

This clone has just a few counts. The chain employs TRBV5-1 and TRBJ2-2, with 15 bases fitting TRBD2. Germline loops: CDR1 SGHRS, CDR2 YFSETQ. Trimming at V came to 4 bases and at J to 3 bases, leaving 7 bases not matched to a gene. The CDR3 has 18 residues. CDR3 in amino acids: CASSKGLAGGSDTGELFF. CDR3 DNA sequence: TGCGCCAGCAGCAAGGGACTAGCGGGAGGTTCAGACACCGGGGAGCTGTTTTTT.

The rearrangement joins TRBV29-1 to TRBJ2-1; a possible D gene is TRBD2 (7 bases). Deletions cut 3 bases from V and 1 base from J, with 16 bases between. This CDR3 is built from 16 residues. Germline CDR1 reads SQVTM; CDR2 reads ANQGSEA. The CDR3 DNA sequence: TGCAGCGTTGATTGGGGAGAGGGGGGGTCCTACAATGAGCAGTTCTTC. As protein: CSVDWGEGGSYNEQFF.

This rearrangement joins TRBV7-9 to TRBJ2-7; 8 bases match TRBD1. CDR1 and CDR2 from the germline V gene are SEHNR and FQNEAQ (reference sequence). This CDR3 spans 15 amino acids. Trimming cost V 5 bases and J 3 bases; bases outside gene matches: 9. The CDR3 nucleotides are TGTGCCAGCAGCCCGAAGAGACAGGGGAGCTACGAGCAGTACTTC. Protein sequence: CASSPKRQGSYEQYF.